The sequence of this T cell receptor beta chain was determined in a study of CD8+CD57+ T cells in acquired aplastic anemia. Overall study context: The sorted CD4+ and CD8+ cells yielded an average around 3 ug of DNA.

Study observations and caveats: Patients and controls shared roughly 28 CD8+ CDR3 sequences, which appeared highly expressed in patients and within their immunodominant clones.

Patients included in sequencing had previously demonstrated CD8+CD57+ cell expansion by flow cytometry. Diagnosis of severe acquired aplastic anemia applied to all patients. Untreated patients provided the blood samples, with no therapy given before sampling. About this clonotype: Antigen unknown.

Genomic DNA templated the TCR beta VDJ and CDR3 profiling. TCRdb re-called the reads through MiXCR, storing one row per CDR3 protein. The sample holds around 150,000 distinct CDR3 sequences; 48% are singletons and the top ten take more than 30%. J was trimmed by 2 bases and V by 6 bases; bases with no gene match: 5. Germline CDR1 is WSHSY and CDR2 is SAAADI. The CDR3 extends over 14 amino acids. The rearrangement links TRBV10-2 to TRBJ2-7; TRBD1 matches 9 bases. The source material was sorted CD4+, CD8+, or CD8+CD57+ T cells (not recorded which) from PBMCs. The TCR comes from a human donor with aplastic anemia. CDR3 sequence reads: CASRKGQGTYEQYF. For the CDR3, the DNA is TGCGCCAGCAGGAAGGGACAGGGAACCTACGAGCAGTACTTC.